This T cell receptor beta chain was profiled in a study of cytomegalovirus exposure and HLA in healthy donors. Healthy individuals who donated bone marrow served as the donors. The PCR ran on 60 Vbeta and 13 Jbeta primers. TCRdb's copy holds only in-frame clones and misses some; the assay was immunoSEQ multiplex PCR. Of some 200,000 clones in the sample, approximately 84% are singletons; the top ten hold about 0.6%. The sample was PBMCs. The TCR sequence derives from a woman in her thirties or forties in good health and CMV-seronegative.

This CDR3 reads CASSLKLGQVGHVNTEAFF. The CDR3, as DNA: TGTGCCAGCAGCTTGAAGTTAGGACAGGTGGGACATGTGAACACTGAAGCTTTCTTT. The chain links TRBV5-4 to TRBJ1-1, with TRBD1 identical over 7 bases. The CDR3 has 19 residues. CDR1 and CDR2 from the germline V gene are SGHNT and YYREEE (reference sequence). V gave up 1 base and J gave up 0 bases; unmatched junction bases: 15.